The sample holds many counts of the clone carrying this T cell receptor beta chain. With 2 bases removed from V and 5 bases from J, the gap between germline ends came to 9 bases. The CDR3 runs 12 residues. Germline CDR1 SQVTM, CDR2 ANQGSEA. MiXCR was run by TCRdb on the RT-PCR reads, yielding one entry per CDR3 protein. The data show 650,000 to 800,000 distinct CDR3 sequences, around 14% seen once. The chain couples TRBV29-1 to TRBJ1-1; D gene ambiguous. The receptor's source is a female donor in good health, serving as a healthy control. Input material: memory CD4+ T cells from blood. For the CDR3, the DNA is TGCAGCGTTGAACGTGGCGGTACTGAAGCTTTCTTT. This translates into CSVERGGTEAFF.